Below, 20 T cell receptor beta chains from the same sample are listed, as sequenced in a study of T cell responses to AZD1222 COVID-19 vaccine (dated by TCRdb to the early 2020s). The library was built by means of the immunoSEQ multiplex PCR assay. TCRdb limited this immuneACCESS table to in-frame rearrangements with V and J called. A share of clones is missing; checked studies link under half to unresolved V genes, and the rest is unexplained. The sample profile shows about 84,000 clones; 70% to 90% of them were found once. The top ten clones comprise more than 9% of the sample. The label giving this sample's time point can be read as: about 28 days (+/-7) after the second vaccine dose. The material sequenced was peripheral blood, taken 28 days after the second AZD1222 dose. These receptors all stem from an adult who received the AZD1222 COVID-19 vaccine.

The chain joins TRBV5-1 to TRBJ2-3, with 8 bases matching TRBD2. Germline V gene data show CDR1 as SGHRS and CDR2 as YFSETQ. With V trimmed by 0 bases and J by 0 bases, 3 bases remained unmatched. The CDR3 spans 16 residues. CDR3 sequence: CASSLAGGMSTDTQYF. CDR3 nucleotide sequence: TGCGCCAGCAGCTTGGCGGGGGGGATGAGCACAGATACGCAGTATTTT. Complete variable domain (other parts from reference TRBV5-1 and TRBJ2-3): KAGVTQTPRYLIKTRGQQVTLSCSPISGHRSVSWYQQTPGQGLQFLFEYFSETQRNKGNFPGRFSGRQFSNSRSEMNVSTLELGDSALYLCASSLAGGMSTDTQYFGPGTRLTVL.

This chain uses TRBV7-2 with TRBJ1-5, with D unresolved. The V gene lost 5 bases and the J gene lost 4 bases, with 6 bases spanning the gap. The CDR3 is 12 amino acids. Germline CDR1 SGHTA, CDR2 FQGNSA. The CDR3 region is CASSPTNQPQHF. The CDR3 DNA is TGTGCCAGCAGCCCGACAAATCAGCCCCAGCATTTT. Together with reference TRBV7-2 and TRBJ1-5, the CDR3 gives the full variable domain: GAGVSQSPSNKVTEKGKDVELRCDPISGHTALYWYRQSLGQGLEFLIYFQGNSAPDKSGLPSDRFSAERTGGSVSTLTIQRTQQEDSAVYLCASSPTNQPQHFGDGTRLSIL.

The chain joins TRBV13 to TRBJ1-4; D is ambiguous. The CDR3 has 14 amino acids. The V end lost 5 bases, the J end lost 0 bases, and 7 bases lay between the germline ends. Germline V gives CDR1 PRHDT, CDR2 FYEKMQ (reference sequence). The CDR3 reads CASSGGATNEKLFF. CDR3 coding DNA: TGTGCCAGCAGCGGTGGGGCAACTAATGAAAAACTGTTTTTT.

The chain combines TRBV19 with TRBJ2-1; tentatively, D is TRBD2 (6 bases). The CDR3 loop spans 14 amino acids. V lost 4 bases, J lost 7 bases, and 14 bases lay in between. Looked up from germline, CDR1 is LNHDA and CDR2 is SQIVND (reference sequence). The DNA for the CDR3 is TGTGCCAGTAGTAATCCGGGACTGGAAAATGAGCAGTTCTTC. It is translated as CASSNPGLENEQFF. Full variable domain (rest looked up from reference TRBV19 and TRBJ2-1): DGGITQSPKYLFRKEGQNVTLSCEQNLNHDAMYWYRQDPGQGLRLIYYSQIVNDFQKGDIAEGYSVSREKKESFPLTVTSAQKNPTAFYLCASSNPGLENEQFFGPGTRLTVL.

The rearrangement links TRBV11-2 to TRBJ2-5; D unclear. CDR3 length equals 11 residues. CDR1 is SGHAT and CDR2 is FQNNGV in the germline V gene. Trimming shortened V by 4 bases and J by 9 bases, and 9 bases separated the two germline ends. CDR3 DNA sequence: TGTGCCAGCAGCTCCTTCGGCTCCCAGTACTTC. This codes for CASSSFGSQYF.

The rearrangement joins TRBV7-9 to TRBJ1-4, with 7 bases matching TRBD1. V was pared by 3 bases and J by 4 bases, with 2 bases of the junction left unmatched. The CDR3 consists of 14 residues. Germline-derived CDR1 and CDR2 are SEHNR and FQNEAQ (reference sequence). The CDR3 nucleotides are TGTGCCAGCAGCTTGACAGGGAGTAATGAAAAACTGTTTTTT. It encodes CASSLTGSNEKLFF.

The CDR3 coding sequence is TGCGCCAGCAGCCAAACCGGGACAGGGGGCTACGAGCAGTACTTC. The encoded protein is CASSQTGTGGYEQYF. This chain joins TRBV4-1 and TRBJ2-7; 11 bases match TRBD1. Trimming took 2 bases from V and 3 from J; bases not matched to a gene: 3. Germline CDR1 is MGHRA and CDR2 is YSYEKL. CDR3 length equals 15 residues.

V gene TRBV6-5 combines with J gene TRBJ2-3; no clear D gene. Trimming left V 6 bases short and J 0 bases short, with 10 bases between. CDR3 size: 14 residues. Per the germline V gene, CDR1 is MNHEY and CDR2 is SVGAGI. The CDR3 loop is CASRGMESTDTQYF. For the CDR3, the DNA is TGTGCCAGCAGGGGCATGGAGAGCACAGATACGCAGTATTTT.

This clone was counted a few times. The chain couples TRBV4-2 to TRBJ2-3; TRBD2 matches 8 bases. CDR1 and CDR2 from the germline V gene are LGHNA and YNFKEQ. CDR3 length: 15 amino acids. The V segment lost 5 bases and the J segment 5 bases; nucleotides outside the gene matches: 9. CDR3 nucleotide sequence: TGTGCCAGCAGCTCGCGGGGGGCAACGGGAGATACGCAGTATTTT. Protein: CASSSRGATGDTQYF.

This chain links TRBV6-5 with TRBJ1-1; D is undetermined. The CDR3 consists of 11 residues. Germline V gene lookup returns CDR1 MNHEY and CDR2 SVGAGI. Trimming pared 6 bases from V and 1 base from J, leaving 3 bases between. CDR3 nucleotide sequence: TGTGCCAGCAGGCAGAACACTGAAGCTTTCTTT. Translation: CASRQNTEAFF.

V is TRBV3-1 (or the pseudogene TRBV3-2) and J is TRBJ1-1; D is ambiguous. Germline loops: CDR1 LGHDT, CDR2 YNNKEL (reference sequence). The V end was cut by 0 bases, the J end by 8 bases, with 7 bases between. The CDR3 has 12 residues. CDR3: CASSQDRGEAFF. CDR3 sequence (DNA): TGTGCCAGCAGCCAAGACCGGGGAGAAGCTTTCTTT.

This clone came up a few times. This chain connects TRBV4-1 to TRBJ2-7; D is unclear. CDR3 length: 14 residues. Per germline, CDR1 MGHRA and CDR2 YSYEKL. The V and J ends lost 6 bases and 2 bases respectively, with 14 bases between them. Here the CDR3 reads CASSSRERTYEQYF. For the CDR3, the DNA is TGCGCCAGCAGTTCTAGGGAACGGACCTACGAGCAGTACTTC.

Written as DNA, the CDR3 is TGTGCCTGGAGTGGACCCGCATCGGGGGGGTGGGATCAGCCCCAGCATTTT. It encodes CAWSGPASGGWDQPQHF. V gene TRBV30 combines with J gene TRBJ1-5; the D gene is possibly TRBD1 (5 bases). The CDR3 is 17 residues long. V was pared by 1 base and J by 5 bases, with 21 bases between. The germline V gene has CDR1 GTSNPN and CDR2 SVGIG (reference sequence).

As for this clone: One end of the junction varies from germline; a read error may be responsible. The chain combines TRBV6-1 with TRBJ1-5, with D tentatively TRBD1 (6 bases). Germline-derived CDR1 and CDR2 are MNHNS and SASEGT. This CDR3 region has 15 residues. CDR3 region: CASREGQYSNQPQHF. The CDR3 DNA sequence: TGTGCCAGCAGGGAAGGACAGTATAGCAATCAGCCCCAGCATTTT.

The chain uses TRBV11-2 and TRBJ2-7, with 9 bases aligning to TRBD1. The junction had 2 bases not matched to a gene; V was cut back by 0 bases and J by 5 bases. CDR1 is SGHAT, CDR2 FQNNGV, per germline. The CDR3 is 14 residues long. CDR3 DNA: TGTGCCAGCAGCTTAGAGAACAGGGGGCACGAGCAGTACTTC. As protein: CASSLENRGHEQYF. Complete variable domain (other parts from reference TRBV11-2 and TRBJ2-7): EAGVAQSPRYKIIEKRQSVAFWCNPISGHATLYWYQQILGQGPKLLIQFQNNGVVDDSQLPKDRFSAERLKGVDSTLKIQPAKLEDSAVYLCASSLENRGHEQYFGPGTRLTVT.

This chain connects TRBV11-3 to TRBJ2-3; 13 nucleotides align to TRBD2. CDR3 length equals 16 residues. Germline V gene sequence: CDR1 SGHNT, CDR2 YENEEA. J gave up 4 bases and V 5 bases, and 6 bases lay outside the gene matches. The CDR3 coding sequence is TGTGCCAGCAGCCAAAGGACTAGCGGGGGACCAGATACGCAGTATTTT. The encoded protein is CASSQRTSGGPDTQYF.

This chain connects TRBV28 to TRBJ2-7; the match to TRBD1 covers 7 bases. The germline gives CDR1 MDHEN, CDR2 SYDVKM. There are 14 residues in the CDR3. J lost 0 bases, V lost 6 bases, and 5 bases had no gene match. The CDR3 DNA reads TGTGCCAGCAGCCCTACAGGGGCCTCCTACGAGCAGTACTTC. Residues: CASSPTGASYEQYF.

The rearrangement uses TRBV5-1 and TRBJ2-1; TRBD2 aligns across 9 bases. Trimming removed 3 bases from V and 7 bases from J; junction bases left unmatched: 11. Germline values: CDR1 SGHRS, CDR2 YFSETQ. The CDR3 totals 16 residues. The CDR3, as DNA: TGCGCCAGCAGCTGGCATGGCGCGGGGGGGGCGAATGAGCAGTTCTTC. It specifies CASSWHGAGGANEQFF. The full variable domain, with the rest looked up from reference TRBV5-1 and TRBJ2-1, is KAGVTQTPRYLIKTRGQQVTLSCSPISGHRSVSWYQQTPGQGLQFLFEYFSETQRNKGNFPGRFSGRQFSNSRSEMNVSTLELGDSALYLCASSWHGAGGANEQFFGPGTRLTVL.

V gene TRBV9 combines with J gene TRBJ2-2; D remains ambiguous. The V end lost 0 bases, the J end lost 5 bases, and 5 bases lay between the germline ends. Per the germline V gene, CDR1 is SGDLS and CDR2 is YYNGEE. The CDR3 spans 13 residues. CDR3 DNA: TGTGCCAGCAGCGTAGTTGGTACCGGGGAGCTGTTTTTT. Its translation is CASSVVGTGELFF.

The chain joins TRBV5-1 to TRBJ2-1, with 9 bases matching TRBD1. Germline V gene lookup returns CDR1 SGHRS and CDR2 YFSETQ. The CDR3 spans 18 residues. The J segment lost 6 bases and the V segment lost 3 bases, leaving 16 bases of the junction unmatched. CDR3 coding DNA: TGCGCCAGCAGCTCTCAAAAAACCGGGACAGGGAGTCTCAATGAGCAGTTCTTC. Protein product: CASSSQKTGTGSLNEQFF.